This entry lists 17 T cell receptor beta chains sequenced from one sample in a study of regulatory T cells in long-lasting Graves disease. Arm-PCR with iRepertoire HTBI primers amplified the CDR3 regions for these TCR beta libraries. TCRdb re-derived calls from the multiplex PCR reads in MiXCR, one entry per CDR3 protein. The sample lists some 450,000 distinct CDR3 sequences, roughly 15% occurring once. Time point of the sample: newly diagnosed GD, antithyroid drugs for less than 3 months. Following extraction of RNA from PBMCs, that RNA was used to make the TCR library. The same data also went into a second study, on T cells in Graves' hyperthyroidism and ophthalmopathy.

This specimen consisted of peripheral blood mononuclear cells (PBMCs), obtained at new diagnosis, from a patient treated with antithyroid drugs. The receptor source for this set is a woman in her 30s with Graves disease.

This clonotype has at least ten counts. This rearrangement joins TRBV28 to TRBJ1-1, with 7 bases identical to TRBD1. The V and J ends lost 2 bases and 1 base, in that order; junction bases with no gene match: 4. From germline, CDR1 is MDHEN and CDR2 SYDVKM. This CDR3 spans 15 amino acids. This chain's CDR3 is CASSLTGTANTEAFF. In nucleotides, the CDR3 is TGTGCCAGCAGTTTAACCGGGACAGCGAACACTGAAGCTTTCTTT.

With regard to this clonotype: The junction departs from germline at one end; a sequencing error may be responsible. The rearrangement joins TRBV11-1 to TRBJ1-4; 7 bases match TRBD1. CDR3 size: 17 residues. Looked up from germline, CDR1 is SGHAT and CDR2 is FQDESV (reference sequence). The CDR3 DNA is TGTGCCAGCAGCCGAGCGGGACAGCTCTCAACTAATGAAAGACTGTTTTTT. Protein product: CASSRAGQLSTNERLFF.

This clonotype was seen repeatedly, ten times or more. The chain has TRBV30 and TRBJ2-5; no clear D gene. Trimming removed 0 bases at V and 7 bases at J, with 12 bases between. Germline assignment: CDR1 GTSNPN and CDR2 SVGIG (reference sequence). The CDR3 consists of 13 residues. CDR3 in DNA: TGTGCCTGGAGTGTACGGAGAGAAGGGACCCAGTACTTC. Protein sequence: CAWSVRREGTQYF.

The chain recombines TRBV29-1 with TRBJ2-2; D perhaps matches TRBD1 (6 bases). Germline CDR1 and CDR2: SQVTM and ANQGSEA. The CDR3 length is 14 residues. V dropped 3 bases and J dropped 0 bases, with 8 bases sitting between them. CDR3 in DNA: TGCAGCGTTGACCCAGGGGCGAACACCGGGGAGCTGTTTTTT. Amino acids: CSVDPGANTGELFF.

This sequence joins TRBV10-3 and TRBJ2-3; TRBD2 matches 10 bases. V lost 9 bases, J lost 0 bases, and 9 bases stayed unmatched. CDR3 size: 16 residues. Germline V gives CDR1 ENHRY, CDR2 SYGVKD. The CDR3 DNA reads TGTGCCATACGAGGGCTAGCGGGAGAGAGCACAGATACGCAGTATTTT. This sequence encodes CAIRGLAGESTDTQYF.

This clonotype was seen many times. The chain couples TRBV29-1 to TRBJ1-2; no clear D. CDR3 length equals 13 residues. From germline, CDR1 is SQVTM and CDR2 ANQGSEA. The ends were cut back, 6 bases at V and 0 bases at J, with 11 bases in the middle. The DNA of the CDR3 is TGCAGCGTCCACCACTCTTCTAACTATGGCTACACCTTC. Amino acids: CSVHHSSNYGYTF.

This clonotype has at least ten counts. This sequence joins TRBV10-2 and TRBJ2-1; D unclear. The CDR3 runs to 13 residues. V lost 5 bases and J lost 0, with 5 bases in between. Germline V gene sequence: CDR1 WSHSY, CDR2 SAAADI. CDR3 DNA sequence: TGCGCCAGCAGTACTGCCTCCTACAATGAGCAGTTCTTC. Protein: CASSTASYNEQFF.

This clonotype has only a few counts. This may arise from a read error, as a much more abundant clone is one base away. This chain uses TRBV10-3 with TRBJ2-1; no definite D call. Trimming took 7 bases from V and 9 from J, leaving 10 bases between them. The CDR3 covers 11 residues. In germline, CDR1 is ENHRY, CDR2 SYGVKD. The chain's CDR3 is CAIKNSFEQFF. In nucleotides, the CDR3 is TGTGCCATCAAGAACTCATTTGAGCAGTTCTTC.

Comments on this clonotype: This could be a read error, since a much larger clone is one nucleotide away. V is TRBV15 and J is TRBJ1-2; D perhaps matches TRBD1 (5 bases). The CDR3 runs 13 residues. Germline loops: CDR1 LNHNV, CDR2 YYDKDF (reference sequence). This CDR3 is CATSRAPREGCTF. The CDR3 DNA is TGTGCCACCAGCAGAGCTCCCAGGGAGGGCTGCACCTTC. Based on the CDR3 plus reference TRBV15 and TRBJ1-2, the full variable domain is DAMVIQNPRYQVTQFGKPVTLSCSQTLNHNVMYWYQQKSSQAPKLLFHYYDKDFNNEADTPDNFQSRRPNTSFCFLDIRSPGLGDTAMYLCATSRAPREGCTFGSGTRLTVV.

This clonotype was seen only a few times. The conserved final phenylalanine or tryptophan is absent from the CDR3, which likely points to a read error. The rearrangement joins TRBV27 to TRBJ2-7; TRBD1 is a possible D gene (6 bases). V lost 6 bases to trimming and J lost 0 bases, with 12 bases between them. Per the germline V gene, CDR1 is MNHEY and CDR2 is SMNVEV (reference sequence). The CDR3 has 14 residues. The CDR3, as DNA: TGTGCCAGCAGCGGGCAGGGGCTCTCCTACGAGCAGTACCTC. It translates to CASSGQGLSYEQYL.

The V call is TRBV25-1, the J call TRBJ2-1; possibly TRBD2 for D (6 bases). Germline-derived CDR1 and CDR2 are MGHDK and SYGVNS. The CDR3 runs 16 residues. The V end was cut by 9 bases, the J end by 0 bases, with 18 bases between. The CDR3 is CASAGFGGVSYNEQFF. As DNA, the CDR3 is TGTGCCAGTGCGGGGTTTGGCGGGGTCTCCTACAATGAGCAGTTCTTC.

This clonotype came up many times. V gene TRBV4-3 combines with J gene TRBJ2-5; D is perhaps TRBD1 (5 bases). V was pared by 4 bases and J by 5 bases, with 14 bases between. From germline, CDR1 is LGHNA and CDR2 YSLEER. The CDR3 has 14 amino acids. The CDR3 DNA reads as TGCGCCAGCAGCCCTCAGACCAGGGATGAGACCCAGTACTTC. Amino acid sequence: CASSPQTRDETQYF.

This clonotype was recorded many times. The CDR3 bases are TGTGCCAGCAGTTCCTTAGCCGGGAGGGCCTGGAAGGATGAGCAGTTCTTC. Its protein product is CASSSLAGRAWKDEQFF. The rearrangement links TRBV12-3 or TRBV12-4 to TRBJ2-1; 8 positions agree with TRBD2. The ends lost 4 bases at V and 8 bases at J; junction bases unmatched: 16. The CDR3 length is 17 residues.

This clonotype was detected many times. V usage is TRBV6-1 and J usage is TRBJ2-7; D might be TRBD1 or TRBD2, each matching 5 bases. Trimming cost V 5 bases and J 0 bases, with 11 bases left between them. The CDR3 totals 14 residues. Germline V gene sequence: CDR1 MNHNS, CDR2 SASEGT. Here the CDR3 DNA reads TGTGCCAGCAGTCGGGACGGACTCTCCTACGAGCAGTACTTC. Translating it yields CASSRDGLSYEQYF.

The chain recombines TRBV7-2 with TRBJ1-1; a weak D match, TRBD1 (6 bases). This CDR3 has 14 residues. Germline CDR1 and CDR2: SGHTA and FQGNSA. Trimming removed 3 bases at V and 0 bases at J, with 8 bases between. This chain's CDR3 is CASSFDRLNTEAFF. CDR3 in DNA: TGTGCCAGCAGCTTCGACAGGCTGAACACTGAAGCTTTCTTT.

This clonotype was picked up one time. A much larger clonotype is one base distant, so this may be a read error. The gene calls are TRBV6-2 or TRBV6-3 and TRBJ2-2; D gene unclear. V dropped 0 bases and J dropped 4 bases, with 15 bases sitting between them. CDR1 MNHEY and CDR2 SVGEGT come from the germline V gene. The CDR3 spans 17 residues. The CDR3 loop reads CASSYSHETLSTGELFF. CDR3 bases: TGTGCCAGCAGTTACTCGCATGAGACACTGAGCACCGGGGAGCTGTTTTTT.

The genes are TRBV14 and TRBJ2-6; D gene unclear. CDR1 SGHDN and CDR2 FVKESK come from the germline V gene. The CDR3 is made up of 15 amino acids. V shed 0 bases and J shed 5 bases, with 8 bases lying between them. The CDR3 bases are TGTGCCAGCAGCCAAGATGGGTTTAGGGCCAACGTCCTGACTTTC. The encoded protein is CASSQDGFRANVLTF.